The 16 T cell receptor beta chains given below trace back to one sample, sequenced in a study of shared T cell receptors in the human thymus. Repertoires were generated with immunoSEQ multiplex PCR, while TCRdb's copy carries only in-frame clones and drops some. Of around 730,000 clones listed, 70% to 90% are singletons. The same specimen was also included in a second study, on human thymus T cells.

The sample consisted of thymocytes. Receptor source: a girl in the first two years of life with a congenital heart defect.

This clone was found a few times. The CDR3 spells CASSINRQGKNGYTF. In DNA form, the CDR3 reads TGTGCCAGCAGTATAAACCGACAGGGGAAGAATGGCTACACCTTC. V is TRBV27 and J is TRBJ1-2, with TRBD1 matching 8 bases. The CDR3 is made up of 15 amino acids. The trim removed 5 bases at V and 6 bases at J, leaving 11 bases unmatched. CDR1 and CDR2 (germline): MNHEY, SMNVEV (reference sequence).

This sequence joins TRBV4-2 and TRBJ1-1, with D hard to call. Per the germline V gene, CDR1 is LGHNA and CDR2 is YNFKEQ. Between the trimmed V and J ends, which lost 3 bases and 2 bases, there was a span of 10 bases. The CDR3 contains 14 residues. CDR3 coding DNA: TGTGCCAGCAGCCAGATGGCAGAAAACACTGAAGCTTTCTTT. It translates to CASSQMAENTEAFF.

This chain connects TRBV15 to TRBJ2-5; 8 nucleotides line up with TRBD2. V shed 5 bases and J 6 bases; nucleotides not matched to a gene: 29. The CDR3 is 21 amino acids. Germline CDR1 and CDR2: LNHNV and YYDKDF (reference sequence). In DNA, the CDR3 is TGTGCCACCAGCGGATCTCAGCCCGGGACTAGGGAACGCTTGGGTAGGAAGACCCAGTACTTC. It encodes CATSGSQPGTRERLGRKTQYF. The full variable domain, its missing parts supplied by reference TRBV15 and TRBJ2-5, is DAMVIQNPRYQVTQFGKPVTLSCSQTLNHNVMYWYQQKSSQAPKLLFHYYDKDFNNEADTPDNFQSRRPNTSFCFLDIRSPGLGDTAMYLCATSGSQPGTRERLGRKTQYFGPGTRLLVL.

The rearrangement uses TRBV5-6 and TRBJ2-3, with a weak D call TRBD2 (5 bases). V dropped 6 bases and J dropped 1 base, with 18 bases sitting between them. There are 16 residues in the CDR3. Germline V CDR1 and CDR2: SGHDT, YYEEEE. CDR3 sequence reads: CASTNDRGRGTDTQYF. In DNA form, the CDR3 reads TGTGCCAGCACCAACGATCGGGGTCGGGGCACAGATACGCAGTATTTT.

The V and J genes are TRBV7-7 and TRBJ1-1, with TRBD1 matching over 7 bases. The V gene end was trimmed by 5 bases and the J gene end by 4 bases; junction bases not matched to a gene: 13. Germline CDR1 and CDR2: SSHAT and FNYEAQ (reference sequence). The length of the CDR3 is 16 residues. The CDR3 DNA reads as TGTGCCAGCAGCCCCGACGGACAGGCCCCAAGCACTGAAGCTTTCTTT. Translation gives CASSPDGQAPSTEAFF.

The J gene is TRBJ2-2, the V gene TRBV5-1; D is perhaps TRBD2 (5 bases). The CDR3 sequence is 13 residues long. Germline V CDR1 and CDR2: SGHRS, YFSETQ. The V gene lost 4 bases and the J gene lost 9 bases, with 13 bases spanning the gap. CDR3 amino acids: CASSGGRGRELFF. The CDR3 nucleotides read TGCGCCAGCAGCGGAGGACGAGGCCGGGAGCTGTTTTTT.

Concerning this clone itself: An end of the junction differs from the germline gene, which may be a read error. The chain has TRBV7-7 and TRBJ2-5; 10 nucleotides agree with TRBD2. Germline V gene lookup returns CDR1 SSHAT and CDR2 FNYEAQ (reference sequence). The CDR3 has 18 residues. CDR3 in amino acids: CASSPRTSGGPLQETQYF. In DNA, the CDR3 is TGTGCTAGCAGCCCACGGACTAGCGGAGGACCCCTCCAAGAGACCCAGTACTTC.

V is TRBV6-1 and J is TRBJ1-4; a possible D gene is TRBD1 (5 bases). The CDR3 covers 14 residues. Trimming removed 10 bases from V and 3 bases from J, with 15 bases in between. Germline lookup yields CDR1 MNHNS and CDR2 SASEGT. CDR3 nucleotides: TGTGCCACCTCCTTCGGGGGGGCTAATGAAAAACTGTTTTTT. Protein product: CATSFGGANEKLFF.

V usage is TRBV5-1 and J usage is TRBJ2-1; TRBD1 might be the D (5 bases). The CDR3 sequence is 15 residues long. The germline V and J ends were trimmed by 3 bases and 5 bases, with 15 bases remaining between them. Germline assignment: CDR1 SGHRS and CDR2 YFSETQ. DNA of the CDR3: TGCGCCAGCAGCTCCACTCCTATACAGGACAATGAGCAGTTCTTC. Protein sequence: CASSSTPIQDNEQFF. Using reference TRBV5-1 and TRBJ2-1 for the parts outside the CDR3, the full variable domain is KAGVTQTPRYLIKTRGQQVTLSCSPISGHRSVSWYQQTPGQGLQFLFEYFSETQRNKGNFPGRFSGRQFSNSRSEMNVSTLELGDSALYLCASSSTPIQDNEQFFGPGTRLTVL.

The rearrangement uses TRBV15 and TRBJ2-7; TRBD2 aligns across 11 bases. Unmatched junction bases numbered 2, after V lost 4 bases and J lost 3 bases. The CDR3 is 14 amino acids. Germline values: CDR1 LNHNV, CDR2 YYDKDF (reference sequence). The CDR3 sequence: CATSIGTSGYEQYF. The DNA of the CDR3 is TGTGCCACCAGCATCGGGACTAGCGGCTACGAGCAGTACTTC. Full variable domain (remainder filled in from reference TRBV15 and TRBJ2-7): DAMVIQNPRYQVTQFGKPVTLSCSQTLNHNVMYWYQQKSSQAPKLLFHYYDKDFNNEADTPDNFQSRRPNTSFCFLDIRSPGLGDTAMYLCATSIGTSGYEQYFGPGTRLTVT.

J is TRBJ2-3 and V is TRBV6-5; 7 bases are shared with TRBD1. CDR1 is MNHEY, CDR2 SVGAGI, per germline. The junction had 7 bases not matched to a gene; V was cut back by 5 bases and J by 5 bases. There are 14 residues in the CDR3. For the CDR3, the DNA is TGTGCCAGCAGTGAAGACAGGGAACTAGATACGCAGTATTTT. This encodes CASSEDRELDTQYF.

The chain employs TRBV2 and TRBJ2-7; D is unclear. The CDR3 totals 13 residues. V was shortened by 4 bases and J by 2 bases, with 9 bases between the two germline ends. Germline V gene sequence: CDR1 SNHLY, CDR2 FYNNEI. The CDR3 nucleotides read TGTGCCAGCAGTGCCCCTCTTACCTACGAGCAGTACTTC. It yields the protein CASSAPLTYEQYF. Variable domain in full (rest from reference TRBV2 and TRBJ2-7): EPEVTQTPSHQVTQMGQEVILRCVPISNHLYFYWYRQILGQKVEFLVSFYNNEISEKSEIFDDQFSVERPDGSNFTLKIRSTKLEDSAMYFCASSAPLTYEQYFGPGTRLTVT.

This clone showed up just once. J is TRBJ2-1 and V is TRBV5-1, with D uncertain. Germline V gives CDR1 SGHRS, CDR2 YFSETQ. Trimming pared 1 base from V and 3 bases from J, leaving 14 bases between. CDR3 length equals 16 residues. The CDR3 DNA is TGCGCCAGCAGCTTGTATCTCAGCACAGTCTACAATGAGCAGTTCTTC. Its protein is CASSLYLSTVYNEQFF.

This chain uses TRBV7-9 with TRBJ2-1; 12 bases are shared with TRBD2. In germline, CDR1 is SEHNR, CDR2 FQNEAQ (reference sequence). The CDR3 totals 16 residues. The V segment lost 5 bases and the J segment 10 bases; nucleotides outside the gene matches: 12. The CDR3 is CASSLQRTSGVLEQFF. The DNA of the CDR3 is TGTGCCAGCAGCCTCCAACGGACTAGCGGGGTCTTGGAGCAGTTCTTC. The variable domain in full, with the rest retrieved from reference TRBV7-9 and TRBJ2-1, is DTGVSQNPRHKITKRGQNVTFRCDPISEHNRLYWYRQTLGQGPEFLTYFQNEAQLEKSRLLSDRFSAERPKGSFSTLEIQRTEQGDSAMYLCASSLQRTSGVLEQFFGPGTRLTVL.

The chain couples TRBV5-3 to TRBJ2-5, with TRBD1 identical over 7 bases. TRBV5-3 is an ORF for which the function is uncertain. The J segment lost 2 bases and the V segment lost 4 bases, leaving 5 bases of the junction unmatched. CDR3 length: 14 residues. The CDR3 protein is CARSPGTAQETQYF. CDR3 coding DNA: TGTGCCAGAAGCCCCGGGACAGCGCAAGAGACCCAGTACTTC.

This rearrangement joins TRBV27 to TRBJ2-2; no firm D call. Germline loops: CDR1 MNHEY, CDR2 SMNVEV (reference sequence). The CDR3 is 15 residues long. V lost 2 bases and J lost 2, with 9 bases in between. CDR3 in amino acids: CASSLESGNTGELFF. Here the CDR3 DNA reads TGTGCCAGCAGTTTAGAATCAGGAAACACCGGGGAGCTGTTTTTT.